Listed below are T cell receptor beta chains from one sample, sequenced in a study of read filtering for tumor transcriptome and immune sequencing. TCRdb redid the calling of the reads with MiXCR, one entry per CDR3 protein. Of around 58,000 distinct CDR3 sequences listed, approximately 14% are singletons. The sequenced sample consisted of a population of CD138-negative cells sorted from bone marrow. Source of these receptors: a donor over 35 with multiple myeloma. CDR3s include the opening cysteine and the closing phenylalanine or tryptophan. Fields, in order: D gene, V gene, clone size, CDR3 length, J gene, CDR3 protein, CDR3 DNA. The D gene is left open where the match is weak. Sizes are listed as once, few, many or a size class.

D: TRBD1; V: TRBV29-1; size: many; length: 17; J: TRBJ2-6; CDR3: CSVDGDRGQSGANVLTF; DNA: TGCAGCGTTGACGGTGACAGGGGTCAGTCTGGGGCCAACGTCCTGACTTTC
D: .; V: TRBV6-8; size: many; length: 21; J: TRBJ2-2; CDR3: CASSYPGDNREALSNAGELFF; DNA: TGTGCCAGCAGTTACCCCGGCGACAACAGGGAGGCCTTATCTAACGCCGGGGAGCTGTTTTTT
D: .; V: TRBV15; size: many; length: 16; J: TRBJ1-1; CDR3: CATSPRGPGSNTEAFF; DNA: TGTGCCACCAGCCCCCGGGGGCCAGGTTCGAACACTGAAGCTTTCTTT
D: TRBD2; V: TRBV29-1; size: many; length: 15; J: TRBJ2-3; CDR3: CSVIRGAGLADTQYF; DNA: TGCAGCGTTATTCGGGGAGCGGGGTTAGCAGATACGCAGTATTTT
D: TRBD1; V: TRBV6-5; size: many; length: 15; J: TRBJ2-7; CDR3: CASSYWGQGSGEQYF; DNA: TGTGCCAGCAGTTACTGGGGACAGGGGTCTGGTGAGCAGTACTTC
D: .; V: TRBV24-1; size: many; length: 16; J: TRBJ2-2; CDR3: CATSDLYRTNTGELFF; DNA: TGTGCCACCAGTGATTTATACAGGACGAACACCGGGGAGCTGTTTTTT
D: TRBD1; V: TRBV29-1; size: many; length: 15; J: TRBJ1-1; CDR3: CSYGTGPLGNTEAFF; DNA: TGCAGTTACGGGACAGGGCCTTTGGGGAACACTGAAGCTTTCTTT
D: .; V: TRBV7-9; size: many; length: 13; J: TRBJ1-5; CDR3: CASSAQGNQPQHF; DNA: TGTGCCAGCAGCGCACAAGGGAATCAGCCCCAGCATTTT
D: TRBD2; V: TRBV29-1; size: once; length: 15; J: TRBJ2-7; CDR3: CSVVLGLAVTYEQYF; DNA: TGCAGCGTTGTGTTAGGACTAGCGGTAACCTACGAGCAGTACTTC
D: .; V: TRBV18; size: many; length: 11; J: TRBJ2-3; CDR3: CASSREDTQYF; DNA: TGTGCCAGCAGCCGAGAGGATACGCAGTATTTT
D: .; V: TRBV12-3/TRBV12-4; size: many; length: 20; J: TRBJ1-1; CDR3: CASRPSRTQASILMNTEAFF; DNA: TGTGCCAGCAGGCCATCCAGGACCCAGGCCTCCATACTTATGAACACTGAAGCTTTCTTT
D: .; V: TRBV28; size: many; length: 18; J: TRBJ2-1; CDR3: CASTILLQQGLSYNEQFF; DNA: TGTGCCAGCACCATCCTCCTCCAACAGGGCTTATCCTACAATGAGCAGTTCTTC
D: .; V: TRBV20-1; size: many; length: 15; J: TRBJ2-1; CDR3: CSASGYPSSYNEQFF; DNA: TGCAGTGCTAGTGGCTACCCGAGCTCCTACAATGAGCAGTTCTTC
D: .; V: TRBV29-1; size: many; length: 12; J: TRBJ2-3; CDR3: CSVELAGDTQYF; DNA: TGCAGCGTTGAGCTAGCCGGGGATACGCAGTATTTT
D: TRBD1; V: TRBV7-3; size: many; length: 15; J: TRBJ2-1; CDR3: CASSPGQGPYNEQFF; DNA: TGTGCCAGCAGTCCCGGACAGGGGCCCTACAATGAGCAGTTCTTC